These T cell receptor beta chains were read from a single sample in a study of OX40 agonist ivuxolimab in advanced cancers. Produced via immunoSEQ multiplex PCR; TCRdb's table is partial and in-frame only. This sample has some 68,000 clones, with around nine tenths found just once. This sample comprised CD4+ or CD8+ T cells sorted from blood, obtained in a trial of the OX40 agonist ivuxolimab. Source of these receptors: an adult with an advanced solid tumor such as melanoma, head and neck, liver or kidney cancer. The CDR3 runs from the conserved cysteine through the conserved F or W. The order of the fields is J gene, CDR3 length, D gene, V gene, clone size, CDR3 protein, CDR3 DNA. D genes are given only for firm matches. Some rows have no size entry. The others give once, few or many, or a class for an expanded clone.

TRBJ1-2 15 TRBD1 TRBV9 . CASSSATGRDYGYTF TGTGCCAGTAGCTCGGCGACAGGGAGGGACTATGGCTACACCTTC
TRBJ2-3 17 TRBD2 TRBV10-3 . CAISRTSGGQGTDTQYF TGTGCCATCAGTAGGACTAGCGGGGGCCAGGGGACAGATACGCAGTATTTT
TRBJ2-3 12 . TRBV14 . CASSQQPDTQYF TGTGCCAGCAGCCAACAGCCTGATACGCAGTATTTT
TRBJ1-6 14 TRBD1 TRBV5-4 . CASSWGQGSSPLHF TGTGCCAGCAGTTGGGGACAGGGATCGTCACCCCTCCACTTT
TRBJ1-1 13 . TRBV7-2 . CASSNRQDAEAFF TGTGCCAGCAGCAACCGACAGGACGCTGAAGCTTTCTTT
TRBJ1-6 15 . TRBV5-1 few CASSLRTDYNSPLHF TGCGCCAGCAGCTTGCGGACAGACTATAATTCACCCCTCCACTTT
TRBJ2-5 15 . TRBV7-6 . CASSPGTLGKETQYF TGTGCCAGCAGTCCCGGGACGCTCGGCAAAGAGACCCAGTACTTC
TRBJ2-3 18 TRBD2 TRBV28 . CASSFLRVSGRGADTQYF TGTGCCAGCAGTTTCTTAAGGGTTAGCGGGAGAGGGGCAGATACGCAGTATTTT
TRBJ2-1 15 . TRBV28 once CASSPPLSSYNEQFF TGTGCCAGCAGTCCACCATTAAGCTCCTACAATGAGCAGTTCTTC
TRBJ2-5 13 . TRBV9 . CASSRQSQETQYF TGTGCCAGCAGCAGACAGTCCCAAGAGACCCAGTACTTC
TRBJ2-1 11 . TRBV20-1 . CSASVGLEQFF TGCAGTGCTAGCGTGGGCCTTGAGCAGTTCTTC
TRBJ2-3 12 . TRBV5-1 . CASSSGRGTQYF TGCGCCAGCAGCTCGGGACGGGGTACGCAGTATTTT
TRBJ2-3 15 TRBD2 TRBV18 once CASSPPASGRDTQYF TGTGCCAGCTCACCACCGGCTAGCGGGAGAGATACGCAGTATTTT
TRBJ2-5 14 TRBD1 TRBV10-2 . CASSLTGDQETQYF TGCGCCAGCAGTTTAACAGGGGACCAAGAGACCCAGTACTTC
TRBJ2-2 17 TRBD2 TRBV15 once CATSRGKAGGFSGELFF TGTGCCACCAGCAGAGGAAAAGCGGGAGGGTTCTCCGGGGAGCTGTTTTTT
TRBJ2-7 14 . TRBV5-1 . CASNQFRDSNEQYF TGCGCCAGCAACCAATTCCGGGACTCAAACGAGCAGTACTTC
TRBJ1-2 11 . TRBV5-4 few CASSSADGYTF TGTGCCAGCAGCTCCGCGGATGGCTACACCTTC